What follows describes a single T cell receptor (beta chain). What it recognizes is unknown. V lost 3 bases and J lost 0, with 17 bases in between. The CDR3 contains 17 residues. Germline V lookup: CDR1 KGHSH, CDR2 LQKENI. Sequenced by immunoSEQ multiplex PCR; TCRdb stores in-frame clones only, minus some. The data show about 100,000 clones, more than 75% seen once. The sample comes from a study of graft-versus-host responses after intestinal transplantation. Whole-study context: Multivisceral, liver-intestinal, or isolated intestinal grafts went to recipients.

This TCR was sampled from a human donor who was the organ donor for an intestinal transplant. Sample: unstimulated CD4+ T cells sorted from spleen or lymph node cells, taken before transplant. The chain is built from TRBV18 and TRBJ1-2; the D gene is possibly TRBD1 (6 bases). CDR3 protein: CASSPSTGELANYGYTF. Written as DNA, the CDR3 is TGTGCCAGCTCACCGTCGACAGGAGAGCTAGCTAACTATGGCTACACCTTC.